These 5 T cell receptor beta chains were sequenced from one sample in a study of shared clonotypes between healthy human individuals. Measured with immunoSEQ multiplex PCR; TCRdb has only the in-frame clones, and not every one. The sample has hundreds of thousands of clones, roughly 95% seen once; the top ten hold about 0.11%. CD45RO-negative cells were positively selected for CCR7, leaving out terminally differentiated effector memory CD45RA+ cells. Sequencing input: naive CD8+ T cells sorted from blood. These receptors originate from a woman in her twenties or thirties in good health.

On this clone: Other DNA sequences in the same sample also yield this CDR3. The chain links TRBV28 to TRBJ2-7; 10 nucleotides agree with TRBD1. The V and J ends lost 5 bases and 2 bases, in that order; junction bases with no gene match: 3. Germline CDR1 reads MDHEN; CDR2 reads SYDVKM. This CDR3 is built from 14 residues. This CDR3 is CASSPGQGPYEQYF. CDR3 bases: TGTGCCAGCAGTCCGGGACAGGGGCCCTACGAGCAGTACTTC.

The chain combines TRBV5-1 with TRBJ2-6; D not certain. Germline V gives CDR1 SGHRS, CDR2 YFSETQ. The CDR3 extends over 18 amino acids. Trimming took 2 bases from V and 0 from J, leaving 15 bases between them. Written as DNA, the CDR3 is TGCGCCAGCAGCTTCCCGACGCTGACTGACTCTGGGGCCAACGTCCTGACTTTC. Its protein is CASSFPTLTDSGANVLTF.

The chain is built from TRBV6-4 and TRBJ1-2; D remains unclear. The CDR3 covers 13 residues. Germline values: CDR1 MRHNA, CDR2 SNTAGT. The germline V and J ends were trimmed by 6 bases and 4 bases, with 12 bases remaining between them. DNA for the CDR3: TGTGCCAGCAGGGGCCCTGGGAGCTATGGCTACACCTTC. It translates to CASRGPGSYGYTF.

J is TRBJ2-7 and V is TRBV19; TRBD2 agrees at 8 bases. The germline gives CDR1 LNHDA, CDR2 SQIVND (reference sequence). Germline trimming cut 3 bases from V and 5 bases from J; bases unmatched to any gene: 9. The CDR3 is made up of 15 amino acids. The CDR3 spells CASSIVAGGFHEQYF. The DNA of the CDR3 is TGTGCCAGTAGTATCGTGGCGGGAGGATTCCACGAGCAGTACTTC.

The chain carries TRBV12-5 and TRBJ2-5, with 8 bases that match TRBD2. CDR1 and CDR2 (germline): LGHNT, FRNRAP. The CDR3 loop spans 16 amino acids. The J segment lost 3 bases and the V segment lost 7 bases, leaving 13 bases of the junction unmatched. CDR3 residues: CASVQREIRPKETQYF. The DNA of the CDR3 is TGTGCTAGTGTGCAGCGGGAGATAAGGCCCAAAGAGACCCAGTACTTC.